What follows is one TCR beta chain and its context. Trimming pared 2 bases from V and 3 bases from J, leaving 14 bases between. The CDR3 is made up of 15 amino acids. CDR1 is MNHNS and CDR2 is SASEGT in the germline V gene. The data originate from a study of blood T cell repertoires in COVID-19. Overall study context: Some COVID-19 samples were acute and others convalescent; all came from the United States, Italy and Spain.

Original analysis: Researchers report that nucleated cell counts were estimated from reference gene primer amplification. The repertoire was sequenced with immunoSEQ multiplex PCR; TCRdb's copy has only in-frame clones and lacks some. V and J calls and clone size are as listed in that table; D and trimming were resolved from the DNA. The sample shows 95,000 to 130,000 clones, just over 90% of them seen only once. The TCR originated in a human donor with active COVID-19. The donor label of this sample is uncertain. The sample taken for sequencing was peripheral blood. The rearrangement uses TRBV6-1 and TRBJ2-7, with TRBD1 as a possible D gene (6 bases). The CDR3 spells CASSEPGQGRYEQYF. Here the CDR3 DNA reads TGTGCCAGCAGTGAACCGGGGCAGGGGCGCTACGAGCAGTACTTC.